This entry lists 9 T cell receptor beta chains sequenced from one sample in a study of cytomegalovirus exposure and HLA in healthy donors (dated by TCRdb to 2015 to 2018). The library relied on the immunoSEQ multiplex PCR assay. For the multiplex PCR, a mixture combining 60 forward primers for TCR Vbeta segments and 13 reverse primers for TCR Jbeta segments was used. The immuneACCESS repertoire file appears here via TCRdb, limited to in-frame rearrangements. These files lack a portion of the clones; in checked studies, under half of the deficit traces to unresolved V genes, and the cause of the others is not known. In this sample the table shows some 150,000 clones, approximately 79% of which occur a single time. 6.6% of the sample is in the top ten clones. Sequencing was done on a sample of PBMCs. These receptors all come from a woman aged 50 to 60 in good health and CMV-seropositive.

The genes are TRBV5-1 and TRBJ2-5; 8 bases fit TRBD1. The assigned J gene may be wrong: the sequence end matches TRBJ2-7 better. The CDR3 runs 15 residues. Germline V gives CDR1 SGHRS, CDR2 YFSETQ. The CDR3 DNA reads TGCGCCAGCAGCTTGGGGGCAGGGGGCCCCCACGAGCAGTACTTC. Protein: CASSLGAGGPHEQYF.

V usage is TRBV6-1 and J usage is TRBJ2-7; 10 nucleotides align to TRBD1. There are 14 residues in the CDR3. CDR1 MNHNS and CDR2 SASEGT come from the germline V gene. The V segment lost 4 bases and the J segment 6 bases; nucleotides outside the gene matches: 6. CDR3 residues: CASSATTGGIEQYF. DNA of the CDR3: TGTGCCAGCAGTGCGACGACAGGGGGCATCGAGCAGTACTTC.

The CDR3 region has the DNA TGTGCCAGCAGCTCAGGAAACTCCTACAATGAGCAGTTCTTC. This translates into CASSSGNSYNEQFF. V gene TRBV6-5 combines with J gene TRBJ2-1; no clear D. The V gene's germline CDR1 is MNHEY and CDR2 SVGAGI. The length of the CDR3 is 14 residues. Trimming stripped 6 bases from V and 0 bases from J, with 9 bases between.

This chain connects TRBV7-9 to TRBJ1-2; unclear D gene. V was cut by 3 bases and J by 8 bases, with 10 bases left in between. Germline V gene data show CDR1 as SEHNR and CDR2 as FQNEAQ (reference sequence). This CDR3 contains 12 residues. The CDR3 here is CASSFPNWGYTF. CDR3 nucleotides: TGTGCCAGCAGCTTCCCTAACTGGGGCTACACCTTC. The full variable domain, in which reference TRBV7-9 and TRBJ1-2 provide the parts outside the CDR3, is DTGVSQNPRHKITKRGQNVTFRCDPISEHNRLYWYRQTLGQGPEFLTYFQNEAQLEKSRLLSDRFSAERPKGSFSTLEIQRTEQGDSAMYLCASSFPNWGYTFGSGTRLTVV.

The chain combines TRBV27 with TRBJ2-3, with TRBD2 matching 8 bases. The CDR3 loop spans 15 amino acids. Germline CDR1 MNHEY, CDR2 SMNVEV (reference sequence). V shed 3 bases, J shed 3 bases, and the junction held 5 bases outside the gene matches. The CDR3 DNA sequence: TGTGCCAGCAGTTTGGGCGGGGGGATGACAGATACGCAGTATTTT. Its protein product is CASSLGGGMTDTQYF.

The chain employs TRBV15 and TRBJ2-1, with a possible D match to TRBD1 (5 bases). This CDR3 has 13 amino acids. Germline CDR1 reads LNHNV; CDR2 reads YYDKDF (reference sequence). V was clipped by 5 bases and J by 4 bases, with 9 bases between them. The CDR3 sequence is CATSDRAYNEQFF. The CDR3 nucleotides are TGTGCCACCAGCGACAGAGCTTACAATGAGCAGTTCTTC.

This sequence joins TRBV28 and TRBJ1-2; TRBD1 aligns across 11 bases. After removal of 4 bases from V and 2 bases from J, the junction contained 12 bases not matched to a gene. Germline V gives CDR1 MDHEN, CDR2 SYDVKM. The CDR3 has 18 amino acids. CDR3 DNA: TGTGCCAGCAGTTCTCCTGTCCCGGGACAGGGGGGGAACTATGGCTACACCTTC. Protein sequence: CASSSPVPGQGGNYGYTF.

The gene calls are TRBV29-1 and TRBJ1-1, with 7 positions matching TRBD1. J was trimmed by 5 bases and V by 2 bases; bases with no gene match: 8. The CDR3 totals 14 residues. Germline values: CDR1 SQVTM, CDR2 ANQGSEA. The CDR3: CSVEPLTGWTEAFF. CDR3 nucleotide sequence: TGCAGCGTTGAACCTTTGACAGGGTGGACTGAAGCTTTCTTT.

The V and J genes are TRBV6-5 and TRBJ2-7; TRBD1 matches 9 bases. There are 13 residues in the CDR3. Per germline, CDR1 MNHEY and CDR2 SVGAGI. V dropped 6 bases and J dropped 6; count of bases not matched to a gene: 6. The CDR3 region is CASSYRGPSEQYF. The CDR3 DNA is TGTGCCAGCAGCTACAGGGGGCCCAGCGAGCAGTACTTC.